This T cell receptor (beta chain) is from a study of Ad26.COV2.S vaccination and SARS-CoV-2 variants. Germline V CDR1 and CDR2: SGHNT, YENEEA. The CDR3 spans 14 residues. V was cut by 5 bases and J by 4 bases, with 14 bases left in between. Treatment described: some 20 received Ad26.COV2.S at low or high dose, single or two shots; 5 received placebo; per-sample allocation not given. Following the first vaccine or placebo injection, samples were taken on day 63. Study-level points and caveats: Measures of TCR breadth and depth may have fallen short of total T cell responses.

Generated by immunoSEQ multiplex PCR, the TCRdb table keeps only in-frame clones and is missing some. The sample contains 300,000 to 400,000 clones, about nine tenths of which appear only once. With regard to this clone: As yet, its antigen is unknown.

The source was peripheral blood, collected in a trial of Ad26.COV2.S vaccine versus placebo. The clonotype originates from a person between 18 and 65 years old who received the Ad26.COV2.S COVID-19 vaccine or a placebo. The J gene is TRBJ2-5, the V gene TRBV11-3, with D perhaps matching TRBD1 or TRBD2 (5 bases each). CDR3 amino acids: CASSLPGTGETQYF. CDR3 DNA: TGTGCCAGCAGCCTCCCAGGGACCGGAGAGACCCAGTACTTC.